This T cell receptor (beta chain) was sequenced in a study of blood T cell repertoires in COVID-19. Study-wide background: There were acute and convalescent COVID-19 samples, and they came from the United States, Italy and Spain.

Study processing details: Amplification of reference gene primers was used by the study to estimate nucleated cell counts. TCRdb's copy holds only in-frame clones and misses some; the assay was immunoSEQ multiplex PCR. The D gene and trimming were derived from the DNA, and the V and J assignments and clone size from that table. The table has fewer than 300,000 clones, around 82% seen once. Deletions cut 0 bases from V and 3 bases from J, with 15 bases between. The CDR3 is 17 residues long. Germline CDR1 is SGHDN and CDR2 is FVKESK. The V gene is TRBV14, the J gene TRBJ2-1; D perhaps matches TRBD1 (6 bases). The receptor was isolated from a young woman with acute or convalescent COVID-19. Source material: peripheral blood. Written as DNA, the CDR3 is TGTGCCAGCAGCCAAGAGTCCTACGCAGGGGACTACAATGAGCAGTTCTTC. Translation gives CASSQESYAGDYNEQFF.